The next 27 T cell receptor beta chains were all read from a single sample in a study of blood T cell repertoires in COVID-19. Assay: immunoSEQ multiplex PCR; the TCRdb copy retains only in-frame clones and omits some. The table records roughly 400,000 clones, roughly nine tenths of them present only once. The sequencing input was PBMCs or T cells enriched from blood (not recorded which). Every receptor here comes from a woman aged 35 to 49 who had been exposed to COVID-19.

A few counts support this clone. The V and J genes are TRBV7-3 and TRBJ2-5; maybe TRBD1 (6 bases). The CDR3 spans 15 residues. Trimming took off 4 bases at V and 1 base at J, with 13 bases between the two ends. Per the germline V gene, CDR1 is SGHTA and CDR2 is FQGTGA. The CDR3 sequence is CASSSRGSSQETQYF. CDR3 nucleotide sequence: TGTGCCAGCAGCTCAAGGGGGTCTTCCCAAGAGACCCAGTACTTC. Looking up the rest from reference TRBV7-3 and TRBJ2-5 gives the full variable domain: GAGVSQTPSNKVTEKGKYVELRCDPISGHTALYWYRQSLGQGPEFLIYFQGTGAADDSGLPNDRFFAVRPEGSVSTLKIQRTERGDSAVYLCASSSRGSSQETQYFGPGTRLLVL.

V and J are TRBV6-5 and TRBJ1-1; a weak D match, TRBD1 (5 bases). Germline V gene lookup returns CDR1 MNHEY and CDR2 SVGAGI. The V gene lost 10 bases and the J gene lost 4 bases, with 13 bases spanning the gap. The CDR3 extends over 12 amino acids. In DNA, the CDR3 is TGTGCCACCAACAGGCCGCCCACTGAAGCTTTCTTT. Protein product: CATNRPPTEAFF.

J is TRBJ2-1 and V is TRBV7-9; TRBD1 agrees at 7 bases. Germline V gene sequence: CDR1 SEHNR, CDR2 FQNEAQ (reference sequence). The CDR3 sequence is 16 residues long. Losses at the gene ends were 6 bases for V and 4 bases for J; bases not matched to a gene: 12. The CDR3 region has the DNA TGTGCCAGCAGTAAGATGACAGGGATCGGATACAATGAGCAGTTCTTC. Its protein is CASSKMTGIGYNEQFF.

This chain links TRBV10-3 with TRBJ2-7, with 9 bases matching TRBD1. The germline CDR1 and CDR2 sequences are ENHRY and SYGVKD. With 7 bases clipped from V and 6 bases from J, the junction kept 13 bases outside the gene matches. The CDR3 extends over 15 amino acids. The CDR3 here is CAITPTGGVGGEQYF. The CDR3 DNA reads TGTGCCATCACTCCAACAGGGGGCGTCGGGGGCGAGCAGTACTTC.

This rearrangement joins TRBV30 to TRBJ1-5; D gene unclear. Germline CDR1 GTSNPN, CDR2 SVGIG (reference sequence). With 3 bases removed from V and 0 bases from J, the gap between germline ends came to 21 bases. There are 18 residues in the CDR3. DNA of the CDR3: TGTGCCTGGAGCCGCCTGGGTAAGGAGTTCTATAGCAATCAGCCCCAGCATTTT. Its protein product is CAWSRLGKEFYSNQPQHF.

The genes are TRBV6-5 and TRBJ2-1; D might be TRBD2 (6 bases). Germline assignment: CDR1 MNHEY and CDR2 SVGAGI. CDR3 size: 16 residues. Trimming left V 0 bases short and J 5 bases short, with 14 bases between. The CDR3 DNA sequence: TGTGCCAGCAGTTACTCGTTCCTAGCGCTGAACAATGAGCAGTTCTTC. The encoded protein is CASSYSFLALNNEQFF.

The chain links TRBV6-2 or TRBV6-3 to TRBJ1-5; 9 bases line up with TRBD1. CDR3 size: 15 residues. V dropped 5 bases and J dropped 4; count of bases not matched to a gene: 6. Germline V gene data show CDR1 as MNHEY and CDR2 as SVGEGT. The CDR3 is CASSPLGTGNQPQHF. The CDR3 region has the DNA TGTGCCAGCAGTCCGCTCGGGACAGGGAATCAGCCCCAGCATTTT.

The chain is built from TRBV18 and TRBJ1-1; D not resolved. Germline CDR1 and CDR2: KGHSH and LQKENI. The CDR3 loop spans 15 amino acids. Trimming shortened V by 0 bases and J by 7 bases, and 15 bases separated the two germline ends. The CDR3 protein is CASSPPQSQRVEAFF. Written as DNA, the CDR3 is TGTGCCAGCTCACCACCTCAGTCGCAACGGGTTGAAGCTTTCTTT.

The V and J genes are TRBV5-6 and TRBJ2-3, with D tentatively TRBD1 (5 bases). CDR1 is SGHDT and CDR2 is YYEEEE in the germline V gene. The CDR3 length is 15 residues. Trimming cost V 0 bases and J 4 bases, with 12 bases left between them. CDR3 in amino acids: CASSLGLEGADTQYF. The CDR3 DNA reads TGTGCCAGCAGCTTGGGACTCGAAGGGGCAGATACGCAGTATTTT.

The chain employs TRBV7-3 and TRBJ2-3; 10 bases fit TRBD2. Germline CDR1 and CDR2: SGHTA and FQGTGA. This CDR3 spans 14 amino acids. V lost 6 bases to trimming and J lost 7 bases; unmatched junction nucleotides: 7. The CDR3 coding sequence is TGTGCCAGCAGAGTAGCGGGGGGCCCTCATACGCAGTATTTT. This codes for CASRVAGGPHTQYF.

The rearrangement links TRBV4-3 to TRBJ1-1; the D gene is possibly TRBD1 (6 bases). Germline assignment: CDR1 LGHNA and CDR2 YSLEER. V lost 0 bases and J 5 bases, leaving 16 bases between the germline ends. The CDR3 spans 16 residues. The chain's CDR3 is CASSQEARRGGTEAFF. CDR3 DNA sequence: TGCGCCAGCAGCCAAGAGGCTCGCAGGGGTGGGACTGAAGCTTTCTTT.

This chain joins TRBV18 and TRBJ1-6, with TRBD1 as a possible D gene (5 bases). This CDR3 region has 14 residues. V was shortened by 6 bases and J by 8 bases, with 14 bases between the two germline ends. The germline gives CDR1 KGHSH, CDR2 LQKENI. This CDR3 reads CASSVTGGDSPLHF. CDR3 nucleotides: TGTGCCAGCTCCGTCACGGGGGGAGATTCACCCCTCCACTTT.

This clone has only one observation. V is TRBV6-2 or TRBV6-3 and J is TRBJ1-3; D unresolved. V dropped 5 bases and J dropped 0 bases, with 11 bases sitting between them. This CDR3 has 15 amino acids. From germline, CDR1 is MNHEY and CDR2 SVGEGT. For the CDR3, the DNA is TGTGCCAGCAGTCCGCCAAGGAGCTCTGGAAACACCATATATTTT. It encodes CASSPPRSSGNTIYF.

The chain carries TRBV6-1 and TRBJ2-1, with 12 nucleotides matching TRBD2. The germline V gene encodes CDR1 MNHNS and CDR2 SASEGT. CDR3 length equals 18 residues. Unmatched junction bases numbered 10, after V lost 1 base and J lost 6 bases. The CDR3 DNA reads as TGTGCCAGCAGTGAAGAATTGCGGGGACTAGCGGGCGTCAATGAGCAGTTCTTC. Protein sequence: CASSEELRGLAGVNEQFF.

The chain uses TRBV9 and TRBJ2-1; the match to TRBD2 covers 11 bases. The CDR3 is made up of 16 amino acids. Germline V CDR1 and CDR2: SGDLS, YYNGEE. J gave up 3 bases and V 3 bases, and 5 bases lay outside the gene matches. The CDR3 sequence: CASSETTSGGYNEQFF. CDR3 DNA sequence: TGTGCCAGCAGCGAAACCACTAGCGGGGGCTACAATGAGCAGTTCTTC.

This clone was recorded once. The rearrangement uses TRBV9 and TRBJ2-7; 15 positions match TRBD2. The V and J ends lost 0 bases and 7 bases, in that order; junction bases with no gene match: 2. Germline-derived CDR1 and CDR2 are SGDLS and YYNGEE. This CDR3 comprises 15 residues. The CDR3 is CASSVEGLAGGEQYF. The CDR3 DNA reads TGTGCCAGCAGCGTAGAGGGACTAGCGGGGGGAGAGCAGTACTTC.

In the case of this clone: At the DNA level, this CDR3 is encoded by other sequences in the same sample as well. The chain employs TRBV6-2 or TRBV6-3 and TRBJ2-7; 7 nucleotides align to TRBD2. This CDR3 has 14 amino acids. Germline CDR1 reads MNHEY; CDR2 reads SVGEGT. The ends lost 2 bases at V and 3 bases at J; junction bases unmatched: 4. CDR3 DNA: TGTGCCAGCAGTTACCGTCTAGCGGACTACGAGCAGTACTTC. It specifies CASSYRLADYEQYF.

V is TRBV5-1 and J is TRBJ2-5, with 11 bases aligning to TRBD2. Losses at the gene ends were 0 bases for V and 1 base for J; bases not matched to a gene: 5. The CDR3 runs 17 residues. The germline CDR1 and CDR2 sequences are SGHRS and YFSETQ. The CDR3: CASSLAGLAGGQETQYF. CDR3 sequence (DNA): TGCGCCAGCAGCTTGGCTGGGCTAGCGGGGGGCCAAGAGACCCAGTACTTC.

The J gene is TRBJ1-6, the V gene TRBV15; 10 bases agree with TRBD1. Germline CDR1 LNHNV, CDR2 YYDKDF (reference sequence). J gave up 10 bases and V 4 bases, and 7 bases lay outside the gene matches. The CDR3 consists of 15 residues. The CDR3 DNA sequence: TGTGCCACCAGCACCGGACAGGGGGTTACATCACCCCTCCACTTT. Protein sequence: CATSTGQGVTSPLHF.

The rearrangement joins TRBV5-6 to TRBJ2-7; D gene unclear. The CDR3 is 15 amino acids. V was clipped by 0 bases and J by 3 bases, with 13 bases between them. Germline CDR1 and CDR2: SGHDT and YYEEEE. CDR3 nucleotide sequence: TGTGCCAGCAGCTTGGGGGCAGGCTCCCTCTACGAGCAGTACTTC. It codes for CASSLGAGSLYEQYF.

CDR3 nucleotides: TGTGCCAGCTCACCGCGAGACAGGGGATTGAATTCACCCCTCCACTTT. Residues: CASSPRDRGLNSPLHF. The chain is built from TRBV18 and TRBJ1-6; 8 bases map to TRBD1. V trimming: 3 bases; J trimming: 7 bases; junction bases outside the gene matches: 8. CDR1 is KGHSH, CDR2 LQKENI, per germline. The CDR3 contains 16 residues.

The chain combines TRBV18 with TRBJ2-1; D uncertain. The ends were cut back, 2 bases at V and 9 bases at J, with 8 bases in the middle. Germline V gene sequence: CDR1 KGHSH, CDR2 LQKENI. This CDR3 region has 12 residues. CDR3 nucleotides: TGTGCCAGCTCACCATCGTCTCCTGAGCAGTTCTTC. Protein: CASSPSSPEQFF.

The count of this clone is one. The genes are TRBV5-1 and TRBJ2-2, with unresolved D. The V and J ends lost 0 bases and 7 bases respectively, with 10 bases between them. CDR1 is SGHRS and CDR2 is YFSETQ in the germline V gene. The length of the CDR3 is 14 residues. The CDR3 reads CASSLDYGSGELFF. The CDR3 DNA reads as TGCGCCAGCAGCTTGGACTACGGAAGCGGGGAGCTGTTTTTT.

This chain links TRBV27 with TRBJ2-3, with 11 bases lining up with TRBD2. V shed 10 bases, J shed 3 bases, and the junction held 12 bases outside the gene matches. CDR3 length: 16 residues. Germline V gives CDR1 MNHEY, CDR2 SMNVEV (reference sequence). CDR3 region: CAIRRLAGGLTDTQYF. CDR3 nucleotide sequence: TGTGCCATCCGTCGCCTAGCGGGGGGCCTGACAGATACGCAGTATTTT.

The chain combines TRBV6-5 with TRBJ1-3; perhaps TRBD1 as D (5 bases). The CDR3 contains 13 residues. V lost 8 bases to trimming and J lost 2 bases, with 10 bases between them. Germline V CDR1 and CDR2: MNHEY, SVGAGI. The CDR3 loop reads CASRTGAGNTIYF. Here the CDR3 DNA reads TGTGCCAGCCGCACGGGGGCTGGAAACACCATATATTTT.

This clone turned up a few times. The CDR3 DNA follows: TGTGCCTGGAGCGCGGACAGGGCCTACGAGCAGTACTTC. Residues: CAWSADRAYEQYF. The rearrangement joins TRBV30 to TRBJ2-7; 8 bases are a match to TRBD1. Germline V gives CDR1 GTSNPN, CDR2 SVGIG (reference sequence). J was trimmed by 2 bases and V by 3 bases; bases with no gene match: 3. The CDR3 sequence is 13 residues long.

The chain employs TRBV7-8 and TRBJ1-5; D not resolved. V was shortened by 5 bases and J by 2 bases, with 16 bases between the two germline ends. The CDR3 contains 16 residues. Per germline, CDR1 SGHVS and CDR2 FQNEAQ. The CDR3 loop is CASSGGRLLGNQPQHF. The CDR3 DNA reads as TGTGCCAGCAGCGGCGGGCGGTTACTGGGCAATCAGCCCCAGCATTTT.